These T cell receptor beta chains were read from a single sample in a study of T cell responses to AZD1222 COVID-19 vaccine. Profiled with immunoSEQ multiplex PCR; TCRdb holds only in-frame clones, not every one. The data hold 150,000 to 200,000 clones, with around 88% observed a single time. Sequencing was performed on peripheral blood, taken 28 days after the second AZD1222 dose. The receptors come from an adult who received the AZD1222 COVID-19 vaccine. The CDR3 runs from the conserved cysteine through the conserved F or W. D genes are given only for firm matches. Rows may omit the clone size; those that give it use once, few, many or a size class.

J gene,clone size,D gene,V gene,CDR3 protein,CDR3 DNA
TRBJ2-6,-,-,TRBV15,CATSRSDSGANVLTF,TGTGCCACCAGCAGATCAGACTCTGGGGCCAACGTCCTGACTTTC
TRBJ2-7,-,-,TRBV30,CAWRSGPYEQYF,TGTGCCTGGAGATCGGGCCCCTACGAGCAGTACTTC
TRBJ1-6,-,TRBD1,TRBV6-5,CASSYYPGGTSPLHF,TGTGCCAGCAGTTACTACCCAGGGGGCACTTCACCCCTCCACTTT
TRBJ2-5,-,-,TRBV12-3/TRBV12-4,CASSWVYTETQYF,TGTGCCAGCAGCTGGGTCTATACCGAGACCCAGTACTTC
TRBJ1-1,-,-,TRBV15,CATSRVGWTEAFF,TGTGCCACCAGCAGAGTAGGGTGGACTGAAGCTTTCTTT
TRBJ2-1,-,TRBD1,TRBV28,CASSVGTEVYNEQFF,TGTGCCAGCAGTGTCGGGACAGAAGTCTACAATGAGCAGTTCTTC
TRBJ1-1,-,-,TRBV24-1,CATSEGGTAEAFF,TGTGCCACCAGTGAAGGTGGGACGGCTGAAGCTTTCTTT
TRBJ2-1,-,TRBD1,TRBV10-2,CATRGDRGTHEQFF,TGCGCCACCAGGGGGGACAGGGGCACCCATGAGCAGTTCTTC
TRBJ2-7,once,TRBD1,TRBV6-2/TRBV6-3,CASSYNSGTGTYEQYF,TGTGCCAGCAGTTACAACTCCGGGACAGGTACCTACGAGCAGTACTTC
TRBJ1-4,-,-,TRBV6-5,CASSYSGRNPGEKLFF,TGTGCCAGCAGTTACTCAGGTCGAAACCCGGGTGAAAAACTGTTTTTT
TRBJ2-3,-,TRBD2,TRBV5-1,CASSLAGTSMRDTQYF,TGCGCCAGCAGCTTGGCCGGGACTAGTATGCGAGATACGCAGTATTTT
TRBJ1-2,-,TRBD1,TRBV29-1,CSVARQGGNGYTF,TGCAGCGTTGCCCGACAGGGGGGGAACGGCTACACCTTC
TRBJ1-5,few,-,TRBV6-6,CASSYLNRPFDQPQHF,TGTGCCAGCAGTTACTTAAACCGCCCTTTTGATCAGCCCCAGCATTTT
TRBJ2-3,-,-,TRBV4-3,CASSQDPTADTQYF,TGCGCCAGCAGCCAAGATCCAACGGCAGATACGCAGTATTTT
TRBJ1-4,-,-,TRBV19,CASSSGRDNEKLFF,TGTGCCAGTAGCTCCGGACGAGATAATGAAAAACTGTTTTTT
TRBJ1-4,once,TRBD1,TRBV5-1,CASSLDAQGATNEKLFF,TGCGCCAGCAGCTTGGACGCCCAGGGGGCAACTAATGAAAAACTGTTTTTT
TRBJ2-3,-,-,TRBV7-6,CASSLAGASTDTQYF,TGTGCCAGCAGCTTAGCCGGGGCTTCCACAGATACGCAGTATTTT
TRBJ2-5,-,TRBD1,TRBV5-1,CASSTWTGEETQYF,TGCGCCAGCAGCACATGGACAGGGGAAGAGACCCAGTACTTC
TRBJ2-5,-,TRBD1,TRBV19,CASSKRQGETQYF,TGTGCCAGTAGTAAGAGACAGGGGGAGACCCAGTACTTC
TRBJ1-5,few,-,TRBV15,CATSRGRAQPQHF,TGTGCCACCAGCAGAGGACGGGCTCAGCCCCAGCATTTT
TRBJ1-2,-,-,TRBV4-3,CASSPQGILLGGYTF,TGCGCCAGCAGCCCGCAGGGGATCCTGCTAGGTGGCTACACCTTC
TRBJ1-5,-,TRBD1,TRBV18,CASSPGTGGQPQHF,TGTGCCAGCTCACCAGGGACAGGGGGCCAGCCCCAGCATTTT
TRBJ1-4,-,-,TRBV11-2,CASSLGSQGRGEKLFF,TGTGCCAGCAGCTTAGGGTCTCAGGGGCGAGGTGAAAAACTGTTTTTT
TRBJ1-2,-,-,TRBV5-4,CASSLGGEDYGYTF,TGTGCCAGCAGCTTAGGGGGGGAGGACTATGGCTACACCTTC
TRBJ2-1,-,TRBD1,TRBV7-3,CASSPSTGQNNEQFF,TGTGCCAGCAGCCCATCCACGGGACAGAACAATGAGCAGTTCTTC
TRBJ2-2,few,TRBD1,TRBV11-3,CASSLRTGKNTGELFF,TGTGCCAGCAGCTTGAGGACAGGGAAAAACACCGGGGAGCTGTTTTTT
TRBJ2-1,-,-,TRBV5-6,CASSADLQGLFYNEQFF,TGTGCCAGCAGCGCCGATTTACAGGGACTGTTCTACAATGAGCAGTTCTTC
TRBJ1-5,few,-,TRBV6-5,CASSYSGGNQPQHF,TGTGCCAGCAGTTACTCGGGGGGCAATCAGCCCCAGCATTTT
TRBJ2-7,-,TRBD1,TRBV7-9,CASSGPGQGFYEQYF,TGTGCCAGCAGCGGACCGGGACAGGGTTTCTACGAGCAGTACTTC
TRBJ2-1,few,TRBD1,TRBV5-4,CASSLGSLGQSYNEQFF,TGTGCCAGCAGCTTGGGTTCTCTGGGACAGTCCTACAATGAGCAGTTCTTC
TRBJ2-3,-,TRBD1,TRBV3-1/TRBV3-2,CASSQMGQGGDTQYF,TGTGCCAGCAGCCAAATGGGACAGGGGGGAGATACGCAGTATTTT
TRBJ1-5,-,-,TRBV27,CASSGVGSQPQHF,TGTGCCAGCAGTGGGGTCGGGAGTCAGCCCCAGCATTTT
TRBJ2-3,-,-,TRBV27,CASSSMGDTQYF,TGTGCCAGCAGCTCTATGGGGGATACGCAGTATTTT
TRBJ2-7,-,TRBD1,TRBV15,CATSGDRGPYEQYF,TGTGCCACCAGTGGTGACAGGGGCCCCTACGAGCAGTACTTC
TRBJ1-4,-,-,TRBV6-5,CASSYRVGEKLFF,TGTGCCAGCAGTTACAGGGTGGGGGAAAAACTGTTTTTT
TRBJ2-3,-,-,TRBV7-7,CASSPWPDSSDTQYF,TGTGCCAGCAGCCCTTGGCCGGATAGCTCAGATACGCAGTATTTT
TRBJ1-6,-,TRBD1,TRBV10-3,CAISETTGNSPLHF,TGTGCCATCAGTGAGACGACAGGGAATTCACCCCTCCACTTT
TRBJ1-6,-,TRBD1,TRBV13,CASSLGPRGGNSPLHF,TGTGCCAGCAGCTTAGGCCCCAGGGGGGGAAATTCACCCCTCCACTTT
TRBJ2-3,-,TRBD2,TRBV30,CAWEPGGPPQYF,TGTGCCTGGGAACCGGGGGGGCCTCCGCAGTATTTT
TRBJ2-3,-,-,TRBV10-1,CASSSLTGTDTQYF,TGCGCCAGCTCATCTTTGACAGGCACAGATACGCAGTATTTT
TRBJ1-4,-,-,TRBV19,CATGRANEKLFF,TGTGCCACAGGAAGGGCGAATGAAAAACTGTTTTTT
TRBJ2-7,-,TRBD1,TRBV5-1,CASSSSGTGGYEQYF,TGCGCCAGCAGCTCTTCCGGGACAGGGGGCTACGAGCAGTACTTC
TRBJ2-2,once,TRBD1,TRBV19,CASSAKTGPGELFF,TGTGCCAGTAGTGCCAAGACAGGGCCCGGGGAGCTGTTTTTT
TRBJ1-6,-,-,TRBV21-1,CASSRIWTGGNSPLHF,TGTGCCAGCAGCAGAATCTGGACAGGGGGGAATTCACCCCTCCACTTT
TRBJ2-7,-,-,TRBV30,CAWRERTIVTYEQYF,TGTGCCTGGAGAGAACGGACTATTGTAACCTACGAGCAGTACTTC